This T cell receptor (beta chain) appears in the sequencing data of a study of CD8 T cells in ankylosing spondylitis. Overall study findings and caveats: In reactive arthritis synovial fluid and blood, some motif variants had been reported before. The study identified a TCR beta motif of eight highly homologous variants that appeared characteristic of ankylosing spondylitis blood. Clones linked to disease were reported to show significant enrichment in matched ankylosing spondylitis synovial fluid.

Quantitative barcoded 5'-RACE was used to prepare TCR beta libraries. TCRdb processed the 5' RACE reads anew with MiXCR; each CDR3 protein has one entry. Seen here are roughly 180,000 distinct CDR3 sequences, roughly 13% observed once, and the top ten hold 9.5% to 12%. To note about this clonotype: Antigen specificity is unknown.

The V gene's germline CDR1 is LGHDT and CDR2 YNNKEL (reference sequence). CDR3 size: 20 residues. This clonotype originated in a female donor with ankylosing spondylitis or in good health (not recorded which). The V gene is TRBV3-1, the J gene TRBJ2-1, with 13 bases that match TRBD2. Matching the DNA end better, TRBJ2-7 makes the J call doubtful. Material: blood, either unsorted or a sorted T cell fraction (not recorded which). The CDR3 nucleotides are TGTGCCAGCAGCCATATTCCGCAACGGACTAGCGGGAGTGTCTACAATGAGCAGTACTTC. It encodes CASSHIPQRTSGSVYNEQYF.